The present TCR beta chain was sequenced within a study of identical twins. Study-level points and caveats: High-abundance cord blood beta clonotypes had fewer insertions; memory repertoires showed none. Researchers caution that invariant MAIT and iNKT cells could partly confound zero-insertion analyses.

At least ten counts were recorded for this clonotype. Its matching antigen is unknown. The authors used template switching to add a universal primer site and gave cDNA unique molecular identifiers. TCRdb re-derived calls from the 5' RACE reads in MiXCR, one entry per CDR3 protein. The table lists 130,000 to 150,000 distinct CDR3 sequences, around 3.5% of them singletons. Germline V gives CDR1 SGHVS, CDR2 FNYEAQ. The V end was cut by 2 bases, the J end by 6 bases, with 9 bases between. This CDR3 has 13 amino acids. This TCR derives from a man between 18 and 29 years old in good health. The sample was memory T cells sorted from blood. The chain couples TRBV7-6 to TRBJ2-3, with D possibly being TRBD1 or TRBD2 (5 bases each). In DNA form, the CDR3 reads TGTGCCAGCAGCTTATACTGGGGGGATACGCAGTATTTT. It translates to CASSLYWGDTQYF. The variable domain in full, with the rest retrieved from reference TRBV7-6 and TRBJ2-3, is GAGVSQSPRYKVTKRGQDVALRCDPISGHVSLYWYRQALGQGPEFLTYFNYEAQQDKSGLPNDRFSAERPEGSISTLTIQRTEQRDSAMYRCASSLYWGDTQYFGPGTRLTVL.